Here is one TCR beta chain with its context. This entry is derived from a study of PD-L1 blockade in urothelial cancer. The germline CDR1 and CDR2 sequences are LNHDA and SQIVND (reference sequence). CDR3 length equals 15 residues. V was trimmed by 3 bases and J by 5 bases, leaving 16 bases between them. Documented time point: pretreatment peripheral blood. Each patient gave between 1 and 8 samples, pretreatment and on-treatment. The protocol was immunoSEQ multiplex PCR, while the TCRdb copy is restricted to in-frame clones and leaves out a portion. The sample has tens of thousands of clones, about four fifths seen once.

The origin of this receptor is a man in his 60s with urothelial cancer. The source material was PBMCs, sampled around atezolizumab (anti-PD-L1) treatment. V gene TRBV19 combines with J gene TRBJ2-5, with D possibly matching TRBD2 (6 bases). CDR3: CASSITDYRGETQYF. In DNA, the CDR3 is TGTGCCAGTAGTATCACGGACTACCGCGGGGAGACCCAGTACTTC. Using reference TRBV19 and TRBJ2-5 for the parts outside the CDR3, the full variable domain is DGGITQSPKYLFRKEGQNVTLSCEQNLNHDAMYWYRQDPGQGLRLIYYSQIVNDFQKGDIAEGYSVSREKKESFPLTVTSAQKNPTAFYLCASSITDYRGETQYFGPGTRLLVL.